Following are 17 T cell receptor beta chains from one sample sequenced in a study of blood T cell repertoires in COVID-19 (TCRdb year 2020). The library was obtained by the immunoSEQ multiplex PCR assay. TCRdb re-hosts the immuneACCESS table, in-frame sequences only. Its copies lack some clones; in the studies checked, an unresolved V gene accounts for under half of them, and the cause for the rest is not known. This sample is represented by 390,000 or so clones; around 89% of them were singletons. Around 7% of the sample rests with the top ten. Sequencing used peripheral blood. All receptors come from a man in his late teens or twenties with active or convalescent COVID-19.

This rearrangement joins TRBV28 to TRBJ1-6; D uncertain. Trimming removed 5 bases from V and 13 bases from J, with 12 bases in between. In germline, CDR1 is MDHEN, CDR2 SYDVKM. The CDR3 runs 12 residues. CDR3 region: CASSPQVYPLHF. Written as DNA, the CDR3 is TGTGCCAGCAGTCCCCAGGTCTACCCCCTCCACTTT.

The rearrangement joins TRBV2 to TRBJ2-5; D gene uncertain. The CDR3 covers 11 residues. Germline CDR1 SNHLY, CDR2 FYNNEI. Trimming removed 6 bases at V and 3 bases at J, with 5 bases between. The CDR3 DNA is TGTGCCAGCAGCCTAGAAGAGACCCAGTACTTC. Translating it yields CASSLEETQYF.

Here the CDR3 reads CASRRVQAYLDYGYTF. In DNA, the CDR3 is TGTGCCAGTAGGAGGGTCCAGGCATACCTGGACTATGGCTACACCTTC. The rearrangement joins TRBV19 to TRBJ1-2, with D unclear. V was trimmed by 6 bases and J by 3 bases, leaving 20 bases between them. This CDR3 is built from 16 residues. Germline-derived CDR1 and CDR2 are LNHDA and SQIVND (reference sequence).

V gene TRBV5-8 combines with J gene TRBJ1-1; tentative D call: TRBD1 (5 bases). Germline values: CDR1 SGHTS, CDR2 YDEGEE. V gave up 5 bases and J gave up 3 bases, with 23 bases separating them. This CDR3 contains 17 residues. CDR3 bases: TGTGCCAGCAGTTCCCAACCGGGGGTCCTGGGCCACACTGAAGCTTTCTTT. This sequence encodes CASSSQPGVLGHTEAFF. The full variable domain, with the rest looked up from reference TRBV5-8 and TRBJ1-1, is EAGVTQSPTHLIKTRGQQATLRCSPISGHTSVYWYQQALGLGLQFLLWYDEGEERNRGNFPPRFSGRQFPNYSSELNVNALELEDSALYLCASSSQPGVLGHTEAFFGQGTRLTVV.

The rearrangement joins TRBV2 to TRBJ2-5; 12 bases agree with TRBD2. The trim removed 5 bases at V and 7 bases at J, leaving 8 bases unmatched. In germline, CDR1 is SNHLY, CDR2 FYNNEI. CDR3 length: 15 residues. In DNA form, the CDR3 reads TGTGCCAGCAGTATCACTAGCGGGGGGAAAACGACCCAGTACTTC. Amino acids: CASSITSGGKTTQYF.

V usage is TRBV27 and J usage is TRBJ1-2; D gene unclear. Trimming stripped 5 bases from V and 8 bases from J, with 18 bases between. The germline gives CDR1 MNHEY, CDR2 SMNVEV (reference sequence). The length of the CDR3 is 14 residues. The CDR3 region is CASSASRFTGGYTF. The CDR3, as DNA: TGTGCCAGCAGTGCCTCAAGGTTCACGGGAGGCTACACCTTC.

V is TRBV11-2 and J is TRBJ2-7; a possible D gene is TRBD2 (6 bases). Trimming cost V 5 bases and J 3 bases, with 14 bases left between them. CDR3 length: 14 amino acids. Germline V CDR1 and CDR2: SGHAT, FQNNGV. DNA for the CDR3: TGTGCCAGCAGCCCTTACGGGGGTTACTACGAGCAGTACTTC. Its translation is CASSPYGGYYEQYF. Combining the CDR3 with reference TRBV11-2 and TRBJ2-7 gives the whole variable domain EAGVAQSPRYKIIEKRQSVAFWCNPISGHATLYWYQQILGQGPKLLIQFQNNGVVDDSQLPKDRFSAERLKGVDSTLKIQPAKLEDSAVYLCASSPYGGYYEQYFGPGTRLTVT.

The chain links TRBV15 to TRBJ2-3, with TRBD2 matching over 7 bases. The CDR3 runs to 17 residues. Trimming removed 1 base from V and 4 bases from J; junction bases left unmatched: 11. Germline V gene sequence: CDR1 LNHNV, CDR2 YYDKDF (reference sequence). CDR3 protein: CATSRGGAGVRSDTQYF. In nucleotides, the CDR3 is TGTGCCACCAGCAGAGGAGGTGCGGGAGTGAGGTCAGATACGCAGTATTTT.

J is TRBJ1-6 and V is TRBV7-2; no definite D call. The CDR3 consists of 14 residues. Trimming cost V 5 bases and J 6 bases, with 11 bases left between them. Germline CDR1 and CDR2: SGHTA and FQGNSA. The CDR3 loop is CASSPILSNSPLHF. The CDR3 DNA reads TGTGCCAGCAGCCCAATTCTAAGTAATTCACCCCTCCACTTT.

Here the CDR3 reads CASSLNRRDRDYGYTF. CDR3 DNA sequence: TGTGCCAGCAGCCTGAACCGCCGGGACAGGGACTATGGCTACACCTTC. This chain connects TRBV3-1 (or the pseudogene TRBV3-2) to TRBJ1-2; 9 bases map to TRBD1. Germline lookup yields CDR1 LGHDT and CDR2 YNNKEL (reference sequence). V was pared by 4 bases and J by 3 bases, with 9 bases of the junction left unmatched. The CDR3 sequence is 16 residues long.

The CDR3 bases are TGTGCCAGTAGTACCCCAGGCTCCGAGCAGTACTTC. It is translated as CASSTPGSEQYF. The genes are TRBV19 and TRBJ2-7; unclear D gene. V lost 4 bases and J lost 6, with 10 bases in between. The CDR3 totals 12 residues. The V gene's germline CDR1 is LNHDA and CDR2 SQIVND (reference sequence).

This sequence joins TRBV24-1 and TRBJ2-2; D ambiguous. Germline lookup yields CDR1 KGHDR and CDR2 SFDVKD. The ends were cut back, 12 bases at V and 0 bases at J, with 10 bases in the middle. This CDR3 has 13 residues. The CDR3 reads CAARESNTGELFF. The DNA for the CDR3 is TGTGCCGCCCGCGAATCGAACACCGGGGAGCTGTTTTTT.

The chain couples TRBV15 to TRBJ2-5; D is ambiguous. V was pared by 1 base and J by 5 bases, with 11 bases between. Germline assignment: CDR1 LNHNV and CDR2 YYDKDF (reference sequence). The CDR3 spans 14 residues. CDR3 DNA sequence: TGTGCCACCAGCAGAGGGTATACCGGGGAGACCCAGTACTTC. Its translation: CATSRGYTGETQYF.

The rearrangement links TRBV7-9 to TRBJ1-4; D possibly corresponds to TRBD1 (6 bases). Trimming removed 6 bases at V and 8 bases at J, with 19 bases between. Germline lookup yields CDR1 SEHNR and CDR2 FQNEAQ (reference sequence). The CDR3 loop spans 15 amino acids. The CDR3 bases are TGTGCCAGCAGAAGCCGGGACACTCTCCGAGAAAAACTGTTTTTT. As protein: CASRSRDTLREKLFF.

The CDR3 reads CASSHDRFGGNSPLHF. CDR3 coding DNA: TGTGCCAGCAGCCATGACAGGTTTGGGGGAAATTCACCCCTCCACTTT. This sequence joins TRBV7-2 and TRBJ1-6; D may be TRBD1 (6 bases). Per germline, CDR1 SGHTA and CDR2 FQGNSA. The CDR3 extends over 16 amino acids. V was clipped by 5 bases and J by 7 bases, with 18 bases between them.

The rearrangement links TRBV12-3 or TRBV12-4 to TRBJ1-1; perhaps TRBD1 as D (5 bases). V was cut by 10 bases and J by 6 bases, with 12 bases left in between. CDR3 length equals 11 residues. CDR3 nucleotides: TGTGCCACACAGGAGTTTGCTGAAGCTTTCTTT. The encoded protein is CATQEFAEAFF.

J is TRBJ1-1 and V is TRBV28; D is possibly TRBD1 (5 bases). CDR1 MDHEN and CDR2 SYDVKM come from the germline V gene. Trimming stripped 6 bases from V and 0 bases from J, with 8 bases between. The CDR3 covers 13 residues. The CDR3 bases are TGTGCCAGCAGCGGGGGGGTGAACACTGAAGCTTTCTTT. It codes for CASSGGVNTEAFF.